This T cell receptor beta chain is drawn from a study of blood T cell repertoires in COVID-19. Study at large: Nucleic acid was either cDNA or gDNA, and it came from T cells, B-cell-depleted T cells, or PBMCs.

TCRdb keeps only in-frame clones here, not all; method: immunoSEQ multiplex PCR. The profile shows about 270,000 clones, more than 80% of them singletons. Trimming left V 1 base short and J 8 bases short, with 21 bases between. The V gene's germline CDR1 is SEHNR and CDR2 FQNEAQ (reference sequence). This CDR3 region has 17 residues. This clone was detected a few times. Sample: PBMCs or T cells enriched from blood (not recorded which). This chain joins TRBV7-9 and TRBJ2-1, with D possibly being TRBD2 (6 bases). This clonotype was obtained from a woman aged 30 to 39 with acute COVID-19. CDR3: CASSLGSEVGRYDEQFF. The DNA for the CDR3 is TGTGCCAGCAGCTTAGGGAGCGAGGTAGGGAGGTACGATGAGCAGTTCTTC.